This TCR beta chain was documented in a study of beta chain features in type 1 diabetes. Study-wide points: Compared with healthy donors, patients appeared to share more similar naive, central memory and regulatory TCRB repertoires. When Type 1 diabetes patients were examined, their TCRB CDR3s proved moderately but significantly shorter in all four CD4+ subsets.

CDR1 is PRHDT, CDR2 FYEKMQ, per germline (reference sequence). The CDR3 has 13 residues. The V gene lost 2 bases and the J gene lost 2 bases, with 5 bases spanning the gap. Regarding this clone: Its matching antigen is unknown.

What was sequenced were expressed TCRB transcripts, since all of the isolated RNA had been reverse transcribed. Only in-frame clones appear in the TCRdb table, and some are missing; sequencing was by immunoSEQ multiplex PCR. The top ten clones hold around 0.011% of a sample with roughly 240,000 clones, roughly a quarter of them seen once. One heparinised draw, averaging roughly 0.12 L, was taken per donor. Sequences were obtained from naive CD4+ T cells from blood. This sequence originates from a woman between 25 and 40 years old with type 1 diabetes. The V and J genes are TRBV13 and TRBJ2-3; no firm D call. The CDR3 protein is CASSLSPTDTQYF. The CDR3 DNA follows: TGTGCCAGCAGCTTAAGCCCCACAGATACGCAGTATTTT.